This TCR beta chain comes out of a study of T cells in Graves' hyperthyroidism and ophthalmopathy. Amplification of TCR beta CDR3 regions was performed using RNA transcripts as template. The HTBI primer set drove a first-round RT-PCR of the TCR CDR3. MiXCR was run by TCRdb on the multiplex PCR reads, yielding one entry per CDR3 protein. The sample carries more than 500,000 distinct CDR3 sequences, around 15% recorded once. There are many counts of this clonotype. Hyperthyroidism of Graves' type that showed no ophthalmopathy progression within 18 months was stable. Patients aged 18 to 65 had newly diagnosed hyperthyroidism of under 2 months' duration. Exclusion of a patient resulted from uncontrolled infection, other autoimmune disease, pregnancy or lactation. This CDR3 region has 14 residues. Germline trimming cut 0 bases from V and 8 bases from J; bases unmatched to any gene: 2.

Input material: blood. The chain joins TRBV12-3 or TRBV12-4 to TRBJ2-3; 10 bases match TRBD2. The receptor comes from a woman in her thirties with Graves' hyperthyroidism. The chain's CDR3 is CASSLAAGGGTQYF. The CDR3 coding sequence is TGTGCCAGCAGTTTAGCAGCGGGGGGGGGTACGCAGTATTTT.